One and the same sample provided the 20 T cell receptor beta chains below, sequenced in a study of technical replicates of blood from several donors. Sequencing was performed with immunoSEQ multiplex PCR; in TCRdb, only in-frame clones are kept and a portion is missing. Seen here are 65,000 to 90,000 clones, approximately 94% observed once, and the top ten hold approximately 0.42%. Sequences were obtained from T cells isolated from PBMCs. These receptor sequences come from a human donor in good health.

The chain joins TRBV27 to TRBJ2-7; TRBD2 matches 10 bases. The junction had 7 bases not matched to a gene; V was cut back by 4 bases and J by 1 base. CDR1 is MNHEY and CDR2 is SMNVEV in the germline V gene (reference sequence). The CDR3 has 16 residues. DNA for the CDR3: TGTGCCAGCAGTTCTAGCGGGGGAGAGCTATCCTACGAGCAGTACTTC. It translates to CASSSSGGELSYEQYF.

The rearrangement uses TRBV19 and TRBJ2-1, with 14 bases fitting TRBD2. The CDR3 totals 16 residues. Trimming removed 0 bases from V and 9 bases from J; junction bases left unmatched: 4. In germline, CDR1 is LNHDA, CDR2 SQIVND (reference sequence). The CDR3 protein is CASSIEGTSGSTEQFF. The DNA of the CDR3 is TGTGCCAGTAGTATAGAAGGGACTAGCGGGAGCACTGAGCAGTTCTTC.

This clone has a single count. This sequence joins TRBV29-1 and TRBJ2-6; a possible D gene is TRBD1 (5 bases). In germline, CDR1 is SQVTM, CDR2 ANQGSEA. The CDR3 length is 13 residues. Trimming took 4 bases from V and 4 from J, leaving 8 bases between them. The DNA of the CDR3 is TGCAGCGTTGGCAGGGCGGGGGCCAACGTCCTGACTTTC. It specifies CSVGRAGANVLTF.

The V gene is TRBV19, the J gene TRBJ2-3; 11 nucleotides agree with TRBD2. The CDR3 sequence is 16 residues long. The germline CDR1 and CDR2 sequences are LNHDA and SQIVND (reference sequence). V was pared by 5 bases and J by 0 bases, with 4 bases of the junction left unmatched. CDR3 nucleotides: TGTGCCAGTAGTTCACGACTAGCGGGGAGCACAGATACGCAGTATTTT. Its translation: CASSSRLAGSTDTQYF.

V is TRBV5-4 and J is TRBJ1-5; 7 positions match TRBD1. Germline V gene data show CDR1 as SGHNT and CDR2 as YYREEE (reference sequence). This CDR3 is built from 14 residues. J gave up 2 bases and V 4 bases, and 3 bases lay outside the gene matches. The CDR3 bases are TGTGCCAGCAGCCCTGACAGGGGCAATCAGCCCCAGCATTTT. This gives the protein CASSPDRGNQPQHF.

The rearrangement links TRBV4-1 to TRBJ2-7; 11 positions match TRBD2. The CDR3 sequence is 15 residues long. Germline V gene lookup returns CDR1 MGHRA and CDR2 YSYEKL. V trimming: 8 bases; J trimming: 5 bases; junction bases outside the gene matches: 11. CDR3 coding DNA: TGCGCCAGCGGAACTAGCGGGAGATCTGGCCACGAGCAGTACTTC. This codes for CASGTSGRSGHEQYF.

This chain connects TRBV30 to TRBJ1-3, with 9 bases aligning to TRBD1. The CDR3 consists of 17 residues. With V trimmed by 4 bases and J by 0 bases, 10 bases remained unmatched. Per the germline V gene, CDR1 is GTSNPN and CDR2 is SVGIG (reference sequence). CDR3 loop: CAWTGQGNTFSGNTIYF. Written as DNA, the CDR3 is TGTGCCTGGACGGGACAGGGCAACACCTTCTCTGGAAACACCATATATTTT.

This clone has only one observation. This sequence joins TRBV6-5 and TRBJ1-2; D possibly corresponds to TRBD1 (6 bases). Germline V gene data show CDR1 as MNHEY and CDR2 as SVGAGI. CDR3 size: 15 residues. V was cut by 7 bases and J by 0 bases, with 15 bases left in between. The CDR3 spells CASTQQGSANYGYTF. CDR3 in DNA: TGTGCCAGCACCCAACAGGGCTCAGCTAACTATGGCTACACCTTC.

The CDR3 protein is CASSLALRASGSSPGELFF. The CDR3 nucleotides read TGTGCCAGCAGCTTAGCGCTGCGGGCTAGCGGGAGCTCCCCCGGGGAGCTGTTTTTT. This chain joins TRBV7-6 and TRBJ2-2, with TRBD2 identical over 10 bases. From germline, CDR1 is SGHVS and CDR2 FNYEAQ. The CDR3 runs 19 residues. Trimming removed 0 bases from V and 6 bases from J; junction bases left unmatched: 13.

The gene calls are TRBV9 and TRBJ1-1; 7 bases are a match to TRBD1. Trimming took 3 bases from V and 4 from J; bases not matched to a gene: 9. Germline loops: CDR1 SGDLS, CDR2 YYNGEE. This CDR3 spans 15 amino acids. In nucleotides, the CDR3 is TGTGCCAGCAGCGCTGCCGGGACAGCGGGCACTGAAGCTTTCTTT. It specifies CASSAAGTAGTEAFF.

This clone appeared a single time. This chain connects TRBV6-4 to TRBJ2-3; TRBD1 might be the D (5 bases). V was clipped by 4 bases and J by 2 bases, with 13 bases between them. Germline lookup yields CDR1 MRHNA and CDR2 SNTAGT. The CDR3 extends over 15 amino acids. The CDR3: CASSVLRGNTDTQYF. CDR3 DNA sequence: TGTGCCAGCAGTGTCTTAAGGGGTAACACAGATACGCAGTATTTT.

The chain joins TRBV5-1 to TRBJ2-1, with 9 nucleotides matching TRBD2. Trimming took 3 bases from V and 8 from J; bases not matched to a gene: 12. This CDR3 comprises 16 residues. Germline-derived CDR1 and CDR2 are SGHRS and YFSETQ. This CDR3 reads CASSSEGLADPHEQFF. CDR3 DNA sequence: TGCGCCAGCAGCTCGGAGGGACTAGCCGACCCCCATGAGCAGTTCTTC. The full variable domain, its missing parts supplied by reference TRBV5-1 and TRBJ2-1, is KAGVTQTPRYLIKTRGQQVTLSCSPISGHRSVSWYQQTPGQGLQFLFEYFSETQRNKGNFPGRFSGRQFSNSRSEMNVSTLELGDSALYLCASSSEGLADPHEQFFGPGTRLTVL.

CDR3 coding DNA: TGCAGCGTTGAAGGTGAGGCGGGTGGCGGCTACACCTTC. Its translation is CSVEGEAGGGYTF. The chain employs TRBV29-1 and TRBJ1-2, with D unclear. The CDR3 sequence is 13 residues long. V was trimmed by 1 base and J by 8 bases, leaving 14 bases between them. Germline-derived CDR1 and CDR2 are SQVTM and ANQGSEA.

This clone has just one count. V is TRBV2 and J is TRBJ2-5, with 13 positions matching TRBD2. CDR1 and CDR2 (germline): SNHLY, FYNNEI. After removal of 5 bases from V and 3 bases from J, the junction contained 3 bases not matched to a gene. This CDR3 region has 15 residues. The CDR3 protein is CASSLGLAGEETQYF. The CDR3, as DNA: TGTGCCAGCAGTCTTGGACTAGCGGGAGAAGAGACCCAGTACTTC. Supplemented by reference TRBV2 and TRBJ2-5, the full variable domain reads EPEVTQTPSHQVTQMGQEVILRCVPISNHLYFYWYRQILGQKVEFLVSFYNNEISEKSEIFDDQFSVERPDGSNFTLKIRSTKLEDSAMYFCASSLGLAGEETQYFGPGTRLLVL.

The rearrangement uses TRBV7-2 and TRBJ1-3; D gene unclear. With 0 bases removed from V and 0 bases from J, the gap between germline ends came to 9 bases. This CDR3 contains 16 residues. Per the germline V gene, CDR1 is SGHTA and CDR2 is FQGNSA. CDR3: CASSLAYRASGNTIYF. The CDR3 DNA is TGTGCCAGCAGCTTAGCGTATCGAGCCTCTGGAAACACCATATATTTT.

The chain employs TRBV10-3 and TRBJ2-7, with TRBD2 matching 8 bases. This CDR3 has 14 residues. The V gene's germline CDR1 is ENHRY and CDR2 SYGVKD. J gave up 7 bases and V 9 bases, and 14 bases lay outside the gene matches. CDR3 DNA sequence: TGTGCCATTTCTAGCGGGCTCTCTAACGGGGAGCAGTACTTC. Protein: CAISSGLSNGEQYF.

The chain carries TRBV30 and TRBJ1-2, with 8 nucleotides matching TRBD1. J gave up 5 bases and V 1 base, and 12 bases lay outside the gene matches. The CDR3 loop spans 16 amino acids. Looked up from germline, CDR1 is GTSNPN and CDR2 is SVGIG (reference sequence). Here the CDR3 reads CAWSALTGTGKYGYTF. The CDR3 coding sequence is TGTGCCTGGAGTGCACTTACCGGGACAGGAAAGTATGGCTACACCTTC. The entire variable domain, with the rest obtained from reference TRBV30 and TRBJ1-2, is as follows: SQTIHQWPATLVQPVGSPLSLECTVEGTSNPNLYWYRQAAGRGLQLLFYSVGIGQISSEVPQNLSASRPQDRQFILSSKKLLLSDSGFYLCAWSALTGTGKYGYTFGSGTRLTVV.

The V call is TRBV7-9, the J call TRBJ1-2, with 12 bases matching TRBD1. This CDR3 contains 15 residues. J was trimmed by 8 bases and V by 2 bases; bases with no gene match: 6. In germline, CDR1 is SEHNR, CDR2 FQNEAQ (reference sequence). This CDR3 is CASSLRGQGALGYTF. The CDR3 nucleotides read TGTGCCAGCAGCTTAAGGGGACAGGGGGCGCTGGGCTACACCTTC. The full variable domain, completed using reference TRBV7-9 and TRBJ1-2, is DTGVSQNPRHKITKRGQNVTFRCDPISEHNRLYWYRQTLGQGPEFLTYFQNEAQLEKSRLLSDRFSAERPKGSFSTLEIQRTEQGDSAMYLCASSLRGQGALGYTFGSGTRLTVV.

This clone was detected only a few times. V and J are TRBV27 and TRBJ2-7; 10 bases match TRBD2. Trimming cost V 1 base and J 5 bases; bases outside gene matches: 5. The CDR3 runs 15 residues. CDR1 and CDR2 (germline): MNHEY, SMNVEV (reference sequence). The CDR3 reads CASSLWASGSHEQYF. The CDR3 DNA sequence: TGTGCCAGCAGTTTATGGGCTAGCGGGAGCCACGAGCAGTACTTC.

This chain connects TRBV27 to TRBJ2-1; TRBD2 aligns across 16 bases. Germline V lookup: CDR1 MNHEY, CDR2 SMNVEV (reference sequence). This CDR3 contains 16 residues. With 10 bases clipped from V and 0 bases from J, the junction kept 3 bases outside the gene matches. DNA of the CDR3: TGTGCCACGGGACTAGCGGGAGGGCCCTCCTACAATGAGCAGTTCTTC. Its protein is CATGLAGGPSYNEQFF.